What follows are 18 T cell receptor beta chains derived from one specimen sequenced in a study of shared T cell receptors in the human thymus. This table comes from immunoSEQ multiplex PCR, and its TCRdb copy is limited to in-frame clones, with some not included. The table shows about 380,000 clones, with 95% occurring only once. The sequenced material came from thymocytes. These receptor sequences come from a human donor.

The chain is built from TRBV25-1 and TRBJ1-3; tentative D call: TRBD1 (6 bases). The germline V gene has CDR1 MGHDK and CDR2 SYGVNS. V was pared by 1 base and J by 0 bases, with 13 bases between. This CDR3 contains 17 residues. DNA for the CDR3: TGTGCCAGCAGTGAATCTGGACAGATGATCTCTGGAAACACCATATATTTT. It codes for CASSESGQMISGNTIYF.

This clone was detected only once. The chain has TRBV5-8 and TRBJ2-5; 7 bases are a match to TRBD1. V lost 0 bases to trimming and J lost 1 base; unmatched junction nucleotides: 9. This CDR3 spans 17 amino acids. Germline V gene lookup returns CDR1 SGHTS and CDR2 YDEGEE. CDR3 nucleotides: TGTGCCAGCAGCTTGGGGGGACAGTCTCGAACCCAAGAGACCCAGTACTTC. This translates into CASSLGGQSRTQETQYF.

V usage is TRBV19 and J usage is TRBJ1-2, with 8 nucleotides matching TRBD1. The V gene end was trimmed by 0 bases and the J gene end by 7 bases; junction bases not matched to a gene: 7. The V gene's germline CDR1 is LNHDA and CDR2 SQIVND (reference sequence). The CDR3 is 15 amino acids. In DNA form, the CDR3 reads TGTGCCAGTAGTATAGACGGGGGACAGGCCCCTGGCTACACCTTC. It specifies CASSIDGGQAPGYTF.

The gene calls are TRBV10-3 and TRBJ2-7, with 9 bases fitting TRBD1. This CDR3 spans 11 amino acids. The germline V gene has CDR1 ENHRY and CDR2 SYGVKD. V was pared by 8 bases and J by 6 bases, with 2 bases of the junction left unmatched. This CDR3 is CAIGDRAEQYF. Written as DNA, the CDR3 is TGTGCCATCGGGGACAGGGCCGAGCAGTACTTC.

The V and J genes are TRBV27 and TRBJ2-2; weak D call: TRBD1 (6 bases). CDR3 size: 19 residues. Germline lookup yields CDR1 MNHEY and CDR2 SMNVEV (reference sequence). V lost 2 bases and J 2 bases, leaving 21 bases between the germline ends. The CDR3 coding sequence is TGTGCCAGCAGTTTAAAGGGGAAAGGGACAAGGGGAAACACCGGGGAGCTGTTTTTT. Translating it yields CASSLKGKGTRGNTGELFF.

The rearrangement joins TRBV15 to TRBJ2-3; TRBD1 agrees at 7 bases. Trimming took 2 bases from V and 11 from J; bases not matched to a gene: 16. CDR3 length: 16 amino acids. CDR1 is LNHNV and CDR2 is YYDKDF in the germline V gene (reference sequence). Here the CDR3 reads CATSRPRGNNLLRQYF. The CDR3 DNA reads TGTGCCACCAGCAGACCCAGGGGGAATAATCTTTTACGGCAGTATTTT.

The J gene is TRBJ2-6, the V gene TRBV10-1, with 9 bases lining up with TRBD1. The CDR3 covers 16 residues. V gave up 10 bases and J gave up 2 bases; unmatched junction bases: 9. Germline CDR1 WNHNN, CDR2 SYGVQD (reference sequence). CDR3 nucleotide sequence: TGCGCCACCTCAGAGGGACAGGGAGCTGGGGCCAACGTCCTGACTTTC. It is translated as CATSEGQGAGANVLTF.

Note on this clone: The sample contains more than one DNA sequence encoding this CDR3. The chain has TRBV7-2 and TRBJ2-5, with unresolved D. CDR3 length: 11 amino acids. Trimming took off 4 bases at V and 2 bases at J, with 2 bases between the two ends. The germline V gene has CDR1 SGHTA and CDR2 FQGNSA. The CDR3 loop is CASSSQETQYF. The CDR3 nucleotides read TGTGCCAGCAGCTCACAAGAGACCCAGTACTTC.

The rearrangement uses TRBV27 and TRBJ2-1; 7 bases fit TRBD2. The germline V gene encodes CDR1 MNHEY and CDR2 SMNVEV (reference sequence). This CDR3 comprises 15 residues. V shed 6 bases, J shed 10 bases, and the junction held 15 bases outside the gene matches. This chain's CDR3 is CASSLTGGSIREQFF. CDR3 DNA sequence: TGTGCCAGCAGCCTGACGGGCGGGAGCATCCGCGAGCAGTTCTTC.

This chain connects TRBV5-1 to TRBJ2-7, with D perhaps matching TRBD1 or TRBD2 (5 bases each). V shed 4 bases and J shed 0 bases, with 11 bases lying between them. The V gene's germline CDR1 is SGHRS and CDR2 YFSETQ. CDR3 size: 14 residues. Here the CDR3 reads CASSMGPVSYEQYF. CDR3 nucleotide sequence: TGCGCCAGCAGCATGGGACCGGTCTCCTACGAGCAGTACTTC. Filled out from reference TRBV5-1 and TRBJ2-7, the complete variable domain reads KAGVTQTPRYLIKTRGQQVTLSCSPISGHRSVSWYQQTPGQGLQFLFEYFSETQRNKGNFPGRFSGRQFSNSRSEMNVSTLELGDSALYLCASSMGPVSYEQYFGPGTRLTVT.

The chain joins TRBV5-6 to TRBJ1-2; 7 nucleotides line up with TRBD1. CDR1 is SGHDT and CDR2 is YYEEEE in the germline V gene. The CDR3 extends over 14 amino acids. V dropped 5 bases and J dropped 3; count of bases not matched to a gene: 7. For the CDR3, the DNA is TGTGCCAGCAGTCAGGGGGGTCGGCACTATGGCTACACCTTC. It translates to CASSQGGRHYGYTF. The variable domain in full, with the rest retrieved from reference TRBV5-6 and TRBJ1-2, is DAGVTQSPTHLIKTRGQQVTLRCSPKSGHDTVSWYQQALGQGPQFIFQYYEEEERQRGNFPDRFSGHQFPNYSSELNVNALLLGDSALYLCASSQGGRHYGYTFGSGTRLTVV.

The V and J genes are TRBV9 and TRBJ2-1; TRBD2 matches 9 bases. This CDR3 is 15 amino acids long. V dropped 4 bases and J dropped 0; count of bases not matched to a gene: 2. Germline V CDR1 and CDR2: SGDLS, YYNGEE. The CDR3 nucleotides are TGTGCCAGCAGCCGTAGCGGGAGCTCCTACAATGAGCAGTTCTTC. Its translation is CASSRSGSSYNEQFF.

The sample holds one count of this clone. CDR3 sequence reads: CASSSGGTDTQYF. The CDR3 DNA reads TGTGCCAGCAGTTCGGGGGGCACAGATACGCAGTATTTT. The chain uses TRBV6-5 and TRBJ2-3; tentatively, D is TRBD2 (6 bases). The germline CDR1 and CDR2 sequences are MNHEY and SVGAGI. The germline V and J ends were trimmed by 4 bases and 1 base, with 6 bases remaining between them. The CDR3 loop spans 13 amino acids.

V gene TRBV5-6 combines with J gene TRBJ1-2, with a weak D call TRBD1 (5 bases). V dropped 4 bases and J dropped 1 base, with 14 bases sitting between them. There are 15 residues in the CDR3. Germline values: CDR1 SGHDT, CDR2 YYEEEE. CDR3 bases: TGTGCCAGCAGCCCCCCCGGCGGGGGTAACTATGGCTACACCTTC. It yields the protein CASSPPGGGNYGYTF.

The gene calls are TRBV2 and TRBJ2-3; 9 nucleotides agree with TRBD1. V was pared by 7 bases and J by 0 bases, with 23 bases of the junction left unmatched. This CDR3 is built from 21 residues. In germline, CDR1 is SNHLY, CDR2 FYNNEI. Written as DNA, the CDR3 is TGTGCCAGCAACACCCGGGACAGGGACCCTCCGCAAGCACAAAGCACAGATACGCAGTATTTT. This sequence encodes CASNTRDRDPPQAQSTDTQYF.

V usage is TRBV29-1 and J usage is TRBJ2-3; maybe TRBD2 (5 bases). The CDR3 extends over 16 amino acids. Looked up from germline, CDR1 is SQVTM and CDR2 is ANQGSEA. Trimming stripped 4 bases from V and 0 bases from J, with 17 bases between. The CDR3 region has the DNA TGCAGCGTTGTCTCCCCACTAGGAACGAGCACAGATACGCAGTATTTT. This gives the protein CSVVSPLGTSTDTQYF.

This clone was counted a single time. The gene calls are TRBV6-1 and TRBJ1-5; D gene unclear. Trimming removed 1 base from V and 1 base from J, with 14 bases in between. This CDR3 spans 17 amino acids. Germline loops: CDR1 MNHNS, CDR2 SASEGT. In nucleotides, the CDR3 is TGTGCCAGCAGTGAAGAAGTTTGGGTGAGGAGCAATCAGCCCCAGCATTTT. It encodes CASSEEVWVRSNQPQHF.

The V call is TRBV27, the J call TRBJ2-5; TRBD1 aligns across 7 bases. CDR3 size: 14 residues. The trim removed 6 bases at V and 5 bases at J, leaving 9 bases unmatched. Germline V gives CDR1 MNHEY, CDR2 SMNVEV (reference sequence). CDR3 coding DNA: TGTGCCAGCAGCCAACGGACAGGTCGGGAGACCCAGTACTTC. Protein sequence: CASSQRTGRETQYF.